This T cell receptor beta chain derives from a study of cytomegalovirus exposure and HLA in healthy donors. The V and J ends lost 6 bases and 5 bases respectively, with 19 bases between them. The CDR3 runs 15 residues. From germline, CDR1 is MNHEY and CDR2 SVGAGI. In the PCR, 60 Vbeta and 13 Jbeta primers were used. Clones were read by immunoSEQ multiplex PCR, and TCRdb kept only the in-frame ones, dropping some. Across 25,000 to 35,000 clones, the top ten clones capture approximately 4% of the sample. V is TRBV6-5 and J is TRBJ2-5, with D perhaps TRBD2 (5 bases). Sample: PBMCs. This receptor was taken from a man in his forties or fifties in good health and CMV-seronegative. The CDR3 region is CASRPPGGHWETQYF. In nucleotides, the CDR3 is TGTGCCAGCAGACCCCCCGGCGGGCATTGGGAGACCCAGTACTTC.